These 31 T cell receptor beta chains came from one sample sequenced in a study of T-cell memory formation after mild COVID-19. One entry per CDR3 protein, called by TCRdb with MiXCR from the 5' RACE reads. There are just over 150,000 distinct CDR3 sequences in the sample; 25% to 40% occur only once, and about 11% lies in the top ten. Material: PBMCs or a T cell subset sorted from them (not recorded which). Receptors originate from an adult woman who had mild COVID-19 (a few samples of this study predate the infection). Cell type and time point are not known.

The gene calls are TRBV9 and TRBJ2-3; D is unresolved. Looked up from germline, CDR1 is SGDLS and CDR2 is YYNGEE. The CDR3 extends over 13 amino acids. Between the trimmed V and J ends, which lost 3 bases and 4 bases, there was a span of 9 bases. The DNA of the CDR3 is TGTGCCAGCAGCGAGAGACACTCAGATACGCAGTATTTT. This encodes CASSERHSDTQYF. The full variable domain, rest sourced from reference TRBV9 and TRBJ2-3, is DSGVTQTPKHLITATGQRVTLRCSPRSGDLSVYWYQQSLDQGLQFLIQYYNGEERAKGNILERFSAQQFPDLHSELNLSSLELGDSALYFCASSERHSDTQYFGPGTRLTVL.

This chain uses TRBV20-1 with TRBJ1-4; tentative D call: TRBD1 (6 bases). This CDR3 is built from 15 residues. CDR1 DFQATT and CDR2 SNEGSKA come from the germline V gene (reference sequence). V gave up 1 base and J gave up 8 bases, with 17 bases separating them. The CDR3 DNA sequence: TGCAGTGCTAGAGGTCCAGGGGCGCGGAGGGAAAAACTGTTTTTT. Translated, it gives CSARGPGARREKLFF.

The genes are TRBV5-1 and TRBJ2-5; a weak D match, TRBD2 (5 bases). The CDR3 is 14 residues long. The V and J ends lost 0 bases and 4 bases respectively, with 10 bases between them. Germline V gene lookup returns CDR1 SGHRS and CDR2 YFSETQ. The CDR3 sequence is CASSLARAPETQYF. CDR3 DNA sequence: TGCGCCAGCAGCTTGGCGAGGGCCCCAGAGACCCAGTACTTC.

This clonotype appeared once. The chain couples TRBV2 to TRBJ2-3; a weak D match, TRBD2 (6 bases). Germline V gives CDR1 SNHLY, CDR2 FYNNEI. The CDR3 is 15 residues long. The V gene lost 5 bases and the J gene lost 1 base, with 13 bases spanning the gap. The DNA of the CDR3 is TGTGCCAGCAGTAGGAATAGCGGCCGCACAGATACGCAGTATTTT. It is translated as CASSRNSGRTDTQYF.

The gene calls are TRBV6-1 and TRBJ1-2; the match to TRBD1 covers 8 bases. Germline V gene lookup returns CDR1 MNHNS and CDR2 SASEGT. V trimming: 6 bases; J trimming: 4 bases; junction bases outside the gene matches: 7. The CDR3 contains 14 residues. The CDR3 sequence: CASRQLGQGYGYTF. In DNA, the CDR3 is TGTGCCAGCAGACAACTTGGACAGGGCTATGGCTACACCTTC.

This clonotype was recorded many times. The gene calls are TRBV9 and TRBJ2-3, with D perhaps matching TRBD2 (5 bases). The germline V and J ends were trimmed by 7 bases and 3 bases, with 18 bases remaining between them. The CDR3 consists of 15 residues. Germline values: CDR1 SGDLS, CDR2 YYNGEE. CDR3 bases: TGTGCCAGCTCCTCCTCGGGTAGCGCGACAGATACGCAGTATTTT. This sequence encodes CASSSSGSATDTQYF.

This chain joins TRBV7-9 and TRBJ2-5, with D possibly matching TRBD2 (6 bases). The germline V and J ends were trimmed by 5 bases and 3 bases, with 10 bases remaining between them. The germline V gene encodes CDR1 SEHNR and CDR2 FQNEAQ (reference sequence). The CDR3 has 13 amino acids. This CDR3 is CASSRRGKETQYF. The CDR3, as DNA: TGTGCCAGCAGCCGTCGCGGGAAAGAGACCCAGTACTTC.

This clonotype has just a few counts. The chain couples TRBV9 to TRBJ2-7, with D perhaps matching TRBD1 (6 bases). CDR3 length equals 14 residues. Germline loops: CDR1 SGDLS, CDR2 YYNGEE. Trimming pared 4 bases from V and 0 bases from J, leaving 11 bases between. CDR3 sequence (DNA): TGTGCCAGCAGCCAGGGACATAGCTCCTACGAGCAGTACTTC. It translates to CASSQGHSSYEQYF.

The chain employs TRBV9 and TRBJ2-3; 9 bases match TRBD2. Germline CDR1 and CDR2: SGDLS and YYNGEE. With V trimmed by 4 bases and J by 4 bases, 10 bases remained unmatched. CDR3 length equals 16 residues. This chain's CDR3 is CASSPWNGLASDTQYF. In nucleotides, the CDR3 is TGTGCCAGCAGCCCCTGGAATGGACTAGCGTCAGATACGCAGTATTTT.

This clonotype was seen a few times. The rearrangement uses TRBV25-1 and TRBJ1-2, with 7 bases identical to TRBD1. CDR3 size: 12 residues. V shed 9 bases and J 8 bases; nucleotides not matched to a gene: 9. From germline, CDR1 is MGHDK and CDR2 SYGVNS. The CDR3 coding sequence is TGTGCCAGTAACCCAGGGGGAGAGGGCTACACCTTC. Protein product: CASNPGGEGYTF.

This clonotype came up a few times. The chain employs TRBV7-2 and TRBJ1-5, with TRBD1 as a possible D gene (5 bases). V was trimmed by 3 bases and J by 2 bases, leaving 11 bases between them. Germline loops: CDR1 SGHTA, CDR2 FQGNSA. The CDR3 has 15 amino acids. CDR3 sequence reads: CASSFRGTRNQPQHF. The CDR3, as DNA: TGTGCCAGCAGCTTTCGGGGGACCCGCAATCAGCCCCAGCATTTT. Variable domain in full (rest from reference TRBV7-2 and TRBJ1-5): GAGVSQSPSNKVTEKGKDVELRCDPISGHTALYWYRQSLGQGLEFLIYFQGNSAPDKSGLPSDRFSAERTGGSVSTLTIQRTQQEDSAVYLCASSFRGTRNQPQHFGDGTRLSIL.

The chain recombines TRBV12-3 or TRBV12-4 with TRBJ1-1; TRBD1 agrees at 7 bases. This CDR3 is 14 amino acids long. V lost 4 bases and J lost 6; bases outside the gene matches: 8. CDR3 residues: CASSSPTGLAEAFF. The CDR3, as DNA: TGTGCCAGCAGTTCGCCGACAGGGTTGGCTGAAGCTTTCTTT.

The CDR3 coding sequence is TGTGCCAGCAGCTCACATCCGGGACTCCCGAACACTGAAGCTTTCTTT. Amino acid sequence: CASSSHPGLPNTEAFF. The chain recombines TRBV6-2 or TRBV6-3 with TRBJ1-1; D might be TRBD1 (5 bases). CDR1 is MNHEY and CDR2 is SVGEGT in the germline V gene. Trimming shortened V by 6 bases and J by 1 base, and 18 bases separated the two germline ends. The CDR3 covers 16 residues.

The rearrangement uses TRBV12-3 or TRBV12-4 and TRBJ2-1; D may match TRBD1 or TRBD2 (7 bases each). V was clipped by 5 bases and J by 8 bases, with 16 bases between them. The CDR3 sequence is 14 residues long. As DNA, the CDR3 is TGTGCCAGCAGTCCCCAGGGGGGGGGCGATGAGCAGTTCTTC. Translating it yields CASSPQGGGDEQFF.

In DNA form, the CDR3 reads TGCAGTGCTAGAGACGAGGACAGAGATACGCAGTATTTT. Translation: CSARDEDRDTQYF. The chain links TRBV20-1 to TRBJ2-3; tentative D call: TRBD1 (6 bases). The CDR3 loop spans 13 amino acids. The germline V gene encodes CDR1 DFQATT and CDR2 SNEGSKA (reference sequence). Trimming took 0 bases from V and 5 from J, leaving 9 bases between them.

The rearrangement links TRBV7-9 to TRBJ2-7, with D maybe TRBD1 (5 bases). Trimming pared 5 bases from V and 3 bases from J, leaving 14 bases between. Germline V CDR1 and CDR2: SEHNR, FQNEAQ (reference sequence). CDR3 length: 14 residues. DNA of the CDR3: TGTGCCAGCAGCCCCCCAGGGTCGAACTACGAGCAGTACTTC. Translation: CASSPPGSNYEQYF.

This clonotype has a handful of counts. The chain joins TRBV12-3 or TRBV12-4 to TRBJ2-5, with 7 bases that match TRBD2. The CDR3 totals 17 residues. V lost 0 bases and J lost 2; bases outside the gene matches: 9. The chain's CDR3 is CASSLAGWLAEQETQYF. For the CDR3, the DNA is TGTGCCAGCAGTTTAGCGGGTTGGCTAGCGGAACAAGAGACCCAGTACTTC.

This clonotype was seen more than once but under ten times. CDR3 region: CASSLEGPGGAEQFF. CDR3 sequence (DNA): TGTGCCAGCAGCTTAGAGGGGCCAGGGGGCGCGGAGCAGTTCTTC. This rearrangement joins TRBV11-2 to TRBJ2-1, with 8 nucleotides matching TRBD1. The germline V gene has CDR1 SGHAT and CDR2 FQNNGV. The V gene end was trimmed by 0 bases and the J gene end by 10 bases; junction bases not matched to a gene: 8. There are 15 residues in the CDR3.

The rearrangement uses TRBV6-5 and TRBJ2-5, with 7 bases matching TRBD2. This CDR3 contains 14 residues. Germline values: CDR1 MNHEY, CDR2 SVGAGI. The V and J ends lost 4 bases and 5 bases, in that order; junction bases with no gene match: 7. The CDR3: CASSSTSLLETQYF. The CDR3 DNA reads TGTGCCAGCAGTTCGACTAGCCTGTTGGAGACCCAGTACTTC.

There are a few counts of this clonotype. The chain has TRBV4-1 and TRBJ2-7, with 7 positions matching TRBD1. The J segment lost 3 bases and the V segment lost 2 bases, leaving 4 bases of the junction unmatched. The germline V gene encodes CDR1 MGHRA and CDR2 YSYEKL. The CDR3 runs to 14 residues. The CDR3 DNA sequence: TGCGCCAGCAGCCAATTCGACAGGGACTACGAGCAGTACTTC. Translated, it gives CASSQFDRDYEQYF.

This clonotype was seen a handful of times. The J gene is TRBJ2-3, the V gene TRBV18, with D perhaps given as TRBD1 or TRBD2 (5 bases each). The CDR3 has 17 residues. CDR1 KGHSH and CDR2 LQKENI come from the germline V gene. V dropped 0 bases and J dropped 3 bases, with 16 bases sitting between them. CDR3 bases: TGTGCCAGCTCACCACCGGTACCGGGACGGCAAACAGATACGCAGTATTTT. It yields the protein CASSPPVPGRQTDTQYF.

This CDR3 is CASIGSGQNYEQYF. The CDR3 nucleotides read TGTGCCAGCATCGGGTCGGGACAAAACTACGAGCAGTACTTC. The genes are TRBV6-6 and TRBJ2-7, with D maybe TRBD1 (6 bases). The length of the CDR3 is 14 residues. Trimming took 7 bases from V and 3 from J, leaving 16 bases between them. Germline V gene data show CDR1 as MNHNY and CDR2 as SVGAGI (reference sequence).

The chain carries TRBV10-3 and TRBJ1-2; D gene uncertain. In germline, CDR1 is ENHRY, CDR2 SYGVKD. CDR3 length: 15 amino acids. V was cut by 2 bases and J by 1 base, with 11 bases left in between. The CDR3 protein is CAISERADLNYGYTF. CDR3 sequence (DNA): TGTGCCATCAGTGAGAGGGCAGATCTTAACTATGGCTACACCTTC.

The table lists this clonotype with a few counts. This chain joins TRBV7-3 and TRBJ1-1; maybe TRBD1 (6 bases). Germline V CDR1 and CDR2: SGHTA, FQGTGA. This CDR3 has 14 residues. V was clipped by 5 bases and J by 5 bases, with 15 bases between them. The CDR3 spells CASSQQGMGTEAFF. The CDR3 coding sequence is TGTGCCAGCAGCCAACAGGGAATGGGGACTGAAGCTTTCTTT.

The V and J genes are TRBV5-5 and TRBJ2-2; D is perhaps TRBD1 (5 bases). Trimming left V 0 bases short and J 4 bases short, with 10 bases between. This CDR3 contains 15 residues. CDR1 and CDR2 from the germline V gene are SGHKS and YYEKEE (reference sequence). CDR3 sequence reads: CASSLGTGGTGELFF. The CDR3 bases are TGTGCCAGCAGCTTGGGAACAGGCGGCACCGGGGAGCTGTTTTTT.

This clonotype came up many times. This rearrangement joins TRBV7-9 to TRBJ2-7; no definite D call. Trimming took off 1 base at V and 2 bases at J, with 9 bases between the two ends. CDR1 is SEHNR, CDR2 FQNEAQ, per germline (reference sequence). The CDR3 extends over 14 amino acids. This chain's CDR3 is CASSLVGPTYEQYF. CDR3 DNA: TGTGCCAGCAGCTTAGTAGGACCCACCTACGAGCAGTACTTC.

This clonotype was counted only a few times. The rearrangement joins TRBV4-1 to TRBJ1-4; D is ambiguous. The CDR3 contains 17 residues. Germline CDR1 reads MGHRA; CDR2 reads YSYEKL. V dropped 3 bases and J dropped 0 bases, with 14 bases sitting between them. The CDR3 coding sequence is TGCGCCAGCAGCCATAGACCTGGACGATCAACTAATGAAAAACTGTTTTTT. Its protein product is CASSHRPGRSTNEKLFF.

The chain has TRBV2 and TRBJ1-2; D is uncertain. The CDR3 consists of 14 residues. Per germline, CDR1 SNHLY and CDR2 FYNNEI. Trimming took 7 bases from V and 1 from J, leaving 13 bases between them. The CDR3 here is CASTPSRDNYGYTF. CDR3 DNA sequence: TGTGCCAGCACCCCATCGAGGGATAACTATGGCTACACCTTC.

The chain employs TRBV27 and TRBJ1-2; D remains unclear. CDR1 is MNHEY and CDR2 is SMNVEV in the germline V gene (reference sequence). V was shortened by 3 bases and J by 5 bases, with 7 bases between the two germline ends. This CDR3 is 12 amino acids long. CDR3 amino acids: CASSFRGYGYTF. CDR3 nucleotides: TGTGCCAGCAGTTTTCGAGGGTATGGCTACACCTTC.

This clonotype was seen only once. The V and J genes are TRBV4-1 and TRBJ1-5; D is undetermined. The V end lost 3 bases, the J end lost 0 bases, and 9 bases lay between the germline ends. Germline lookup yields CDR1 MGHRA and CDR2 YSYEKL. The CDR3 has 15 amino acids. This chain's CDR3 is CASSQDWNSNQPQHF. The DNA of the CDR3 is TGCGCCAGCAGCCAGGACTGGAATAGCAATCAGCCCCAGCATTTT.

The genes are TRBV7-2 and TRBJ2-1, with D perhaps TRBD2 (7 bases). This CDR3 contains 15 residues. The germline CDR1 and CDR2 sequences are SGHTA and FQGNSA. V gave up 5 bases and J gave up 3 bases, with 14 bases separating them. This chain's CDR3 is CASSLGGGVYNEQFF. CDR3 DNA: TGTGCCAGCAGCCTCGGAGGGGGGGTCTACAATGAGCAGTTCTTC.